One sample yielded the 25 T cell receptor beta chains listed below, sequenced in a study of post-analysis software for immune sequencing data. Study results and caveats: Four or five TRBV segments, TRBV5-6, TRBV5-1 and TRBV20-1 among them, were found more frequent in patients than controls.

The antigens of these receptors remain unknown. TCR beta cDNA libraries included unique molecular identifiers. TCRdb ran MiXCR on the PCR reads and lists one entry per CDR3 protein. The table has hundreds of thousands of distinct CDR3 sequences, approximately 60% seen once; the top ten hold 11%. The sample comprised blood. The receptor set was obtained from a girl between 2 and 10 years old with multiple sclerosis.

This clonotype was observed a few times. The chain links TRBV27 to TRBJ1-5; D is unclear. The CDR3 extends over 14 amino acids. The V end was cut by 6 bases, the J end by 0 bases, with 9 bases between. Germline CDR1 is MNHEY and CDR2 is SMNVEV (reference sequence). Written as DNA, the CDR3 is TGTGCCAGCAGCCAAATTTATAGCAATCAGCCCCAGCATTTT. It specifies CASSQIYSNQPQHF.

The V and J genes are TRBV6-5 and TRBJ2-1; 9 positions agree with TRBD2. The CDR3 extends over 16 amino acids. Trimming cost V 0 bases and J 6 bases; bases outside gene matches: 6. Germline CDR1 MNHEY, CDR2 SVGAGI. CDR3 sequence reads: CASSYSIAGVANEQFF. In nucleotides, the CDR3 is TGTGCCAGCAGTTACTCGATAGCGGGAGTGGCCAATGAGCAGTTCTTC.

This clonotype turned up a few times. As DNA, the CDR3 is TGCGCCAGCACCCAGGGAGGGAGAGAGACCCAGTACTTC. This sequence encodes CASTQGGRETQYF. The chain carries TRBV5-1 and TRBJ2-5, with 7 nucleotides matching TRBD2. Germline assignment: CDR1 SGHRS and CDR2 YFSETQ. This CDR3 is built from 13 residues. The V segment lost 6 bases and the J segment 4 bases; nucleotides outside the gene matches: 6.

This clonotype was counted only a few times. The genes are TRBV7-2 and TRBJ2-3, with 9 positions matching TRBD2. The germline CDR1 and CDR2 sequences are SGHTA and FQGNSA. Trimming removed 3 bases from V and 7 bases from J; junction bases left unmatched: 11. The CDR3 totals 16 residues. The CDR3 is CASSLRASGTQNTQYF. As DNA, the CDR3 is TGTGCCAGCAGCTTGAGGGCTAGCGGGACACAGAATACGCAGTATTTT.

The J gene is TRBJ2-4, the V gene TRBV12-3 or TRBV12-4, with D uncertain. V lost 3 bases and J 10 bases, leaving 16 bases between the germline ends. The CDR3 has 14 amino acids. The CDR3 DNA is TGTGCCAGCAGTTTCTCCACTTCGATTGGAATTCAGTACTTC. Protein: CASSFSTSIGIQYF.

V and J are TRBV6-5 and TRBJ2-5; D is unclear. Trimming left V 4 bases short and J 7 bases short, with 13 bases between. This CDR3 has 13 amino acids. Looked up from germline, CDR1 is MNHEY and CDR2 is SVGAGI. CDR3 DNA sequence: TGTGCCAGCAGTTCAGTAGGCGGACGGACCCAGTACTTC. Its translation is CASSSVGGRTQYF.

V is TRBV2 and J is TRBJ2-7, with 9 positions matching TRBD1. The J call is uncertain, as TRBJ2-5 better fits the DNA end. CDR3 size: 15 residues. Germline V gene sequence: CDR1 SNHLY, CDR2 FYNNEI. CDR3 loop: CASRRGQGTMETQYF. The CDR3, as DNA: TGTGCCAGCAGGCGGGGACAGGGTACGATGGAGACCCAGTACTTC.

This clonotype has a handful of counts. The rearrangement joins TRBV4-1 to TRBJ2-3; TRBD2 matches at 9 bases. CDR1 is MGHRA and CDR2 is YSYEKL in the germline V gene. Trimming at V came to 1 base and at J to 4 bases, leaving 9 bases not matched to a gene. CDR3 length equals 17 residues. CDR3 nucleotides: TGCGCCAGCAGCCAAGGTCGCGGTAGCGGGAGTGCAGATACGCAGTATTTT. The encoded protein is CASSQGRGSGSADTQYF.

This chain connects TRBV20-1 to TRBJ1-2; 7 nucleotides line up with TRBD1. Looked up from germline, CDR1 is DFQATT and CDR2 is SNEGSKA (reference sequence). The CDR3 is made up of 15 amino acids. After removal of 4 bases from V and 4 bases from J, the junction contained 12 bases not matched to a gene. CDR3 DNA: TGCAGTGCTAAGGGGGCGGGTCGGGACAGCTATGGCTACACCTTC. Its translation: CSAKGAGRDSYGYTF.

The V call is TRBV20-1, the J call TRBJ1-5, with a tentative D call TRBD1 (6 bases). Germline CDR1 is DFQATT and CDR2 is SNEGSKA (reference sequence). The V and J ends lost 3 bases and 0 bases respectively, with 15 bases between them. The CDR3 length is 16 residues. CDR3 DNA: TGCAGTGCTAGGAGGGGGGGGGAAGCTAGCAATCAGCCCCAGCATTTT. Its translation is CSARRGGEASNQPQHF.

CDR3 loop: CASRMGLAAHEQFF. CDR3 coding DNA: TGTGCCAGCAGGATGGGACTAGCGGCCCATGAGCAGTTCTTC. This chain connects TRBV2 to TRBJ2-1; 11 nucleotides match TRBD2. The CDR3 runs 14 residues. Germline V CDR1 and CDR2: SNHLY, FYNNEI. With V trimmed by 6 bases and J by 8 bases, 6 bases remained unmatched.

This chain connects TRBV9 to TRBJ2-1; TRBD2 matches 10 bases. Germline V gene data show CDR1 as SGDLS and CDR2 as YYNGEE. V lost 3 bases, J lost 0 bases, and 3 bases stayed unmatched. This CDR3 contains 16 residues. CDR3 loop: CASSAVAGGSYNEQFF. CDR3 nucleotides: TGTGCCAGCAGCGCTGTAGCGGGAGGCTCCTACAATGAGCAGTTCTTC.

This clonotype was detected only a few times. The chain has TRBV10-3 and TRBJ2-3; D gene uncertain. V was shortened by 3 bases and J by 4 bases, with 14 bases between the two germline ends. The CDR3 spans 15 residues. The V gene's germline CDR1 is ENHRY and CDR2 SYGVKD. The CDR3 loop is CAISDAKDAADTQYF. The CDR3 DNA sequence: TGTGCCATCAGTGATGCCAAGGACGCAGCAGATACGCAGTATTTT.

The chain has TRBV7-8 and TRBJ2-3; no definite D call. Germline V CDR1 and CDR2: SGHVS, FQNEAQ. The CDR3 consists of 14 residues. Deletions cut 1 base from V and 4 bases from J, with 9 bases between. CDR3 coding DNA: TGTGCCAGCAGCTTAGTCGGCTTCCCAGATACGCAGTATTTT. This encodes CASSLVGFPDTQYF.

The chain links TRBV7-2 to TRBJ1-3; D is unresolved. CDR3 size: 13 residues. Trimming stripped 0 bases from V and 2 bases from J, with 2 bases between. CDR1 and CDR2 from the germline V gene are SGHTA and FQGNSA. The CDR3 sequence is CASSLATGNTIYF. CDR3 nucleotides: TGTGCCAGCAGCTTAGCGACTGGAAACACCATATATTTT.

The chain has TRBV29-1 and TRBJ1-2; 9 positions match TRBD1. CDR1 is SQVTM and CDR2 is ANQGSEA in the germline V gene. The CDR3 is made up of 12 amino acids. With 3 bases clipped from V and 7 bases from J, the junction kept 3 bases outside the gene matches. The CDR3 sequence is CSVDGTGSGYTF. The CDR3, as DNA: TGCAGCGTTGATGGGACAGGGAGTGGCTACACCTTC.

The chain uses TRBV15 and TRBJ2-5; 10 nucleotides line up with TRBD2. CDR1 is LNHNV and CDR2 is YYDKDF in the germline V gene (reference sequence). V was clipped by 1 base and J by 5 bases; unmatched bases: 19. The CDR3 is made up of 20 amino acids. As DNA, the CDR3 is TGTGCCACCAGCAGAGTTTTTTGGAGTACAAGCGGGGGGGCCGGGGAGACCCAGTACTTC. Translated, it gives CATSRVFWSTSGGAGETQYF.

The chain combines TRBV7-9 with TRBJ2-7; 8 bases are a match to TRBD1. Looked up from germline, CDR1 is SEHNR and CDR2 is FQNEAQ (reference sequence). The CDR3 has 11 amino acids. V lost 8 bases and J lost 5; bases outside the gene matches: 2. The CDR3 DNA follows: TGTGCCAGCGAGGACAGGGACGAGCAGTACTTC. It translates to CASEDRDEQYF.

J is TRBJ2-1 and V is TRBV2, with D maybe TRBD2 (6 bases). The CDR3 loop spans 16 amino acids. Trimming shortened V by 3 bases and J by 1 base, and 13 bases separated the two germline ends. Germline-derived CDR1 and CDR2 are SNHLY and FYNNEI. CDR3 nucleotides: TGTGCCAGCAGTGATAGTGGGGGGAGGTCCTACAATGAGCAGTTCTTC. Its protein is CASSDSGGRSYNEQFF.

The rearrangement joins TRBV6-5 to TRBJ2-1, with TRBD2 matching over 14 bases. CDR1 and CDR2 from the germline V gene are MNHEY and SVGAGI. V gave up 9 bases and J gave up 12 bases; unmatched junction bases: 13. The CDR3 is made up of 15 amino acids. The CDR3 loop is CASAPDGLAGGGQFF. CDR3 coding DNA: TGTGCCAGTGCACCCGACGGACTAGCGGGGGGCGGGCAGTTCTTC.

The V gene is TRBV27, the J gene TRBJ1-1; 8 bases fit TRBD1. The CDR3 totals 17 residues. Germline lookup yields CDR1 MNHEY and CDR2 SMNVEV (reference sequence). The trim removed 1 base at V and 7 bases at J, leaving 14 bases unmatched. The CDR3 DNA reads as TGTGCCAGCAGTTTATTGGGGTGGACAGGGAAGGAACATGAAGCTTTCTTT. Its protein is CASSLLGWTGKEHEAFF.

The gene calls are TRBV14 and TRBJ2-3; 13 bases align to TRBD2. Germline V gene sequence: CDR1 SGHDN, CDR2 FVKESK. There are 16 residues in the CDR3. The J segment lost 7 bases and the V segment lost 1 base, leaving 5 bases of the junction unmatched. CDR3 loop: CASSQVTSGGTYTQYF. As DNA, the CDR3 is TGTGCCAGCAGCCAAGTGACTAGCGGGGGGACGTATACGCAGTATTTT.

The chain employs TRBV18 and TRBJ1-2, with 7 bases identical to TRBD1. Per germline, CDR1 KGHSH and CDR2 LQKENI. This CDR3 has 17 residues. After removal of 6 bases from V and 3 bases from J, the junction contained 16 bases not matched to a gene. The CDR3, as DNA: TGTGCCAGCTCCGTAGTAGGGACAGACGCTTTTGACTATGGCTACACCTTC. Protein product: CASSVVGTDAFDYGYTF.

The V call is TRBV5-6, the J call TRBJ2-3; 8 bases are a match to TRBD1. The CDR3 contains 16 residues. CDR1 is SGHDT, CDR2 YYEEEE, per germline. Unmatched junction bases numbered 5, after V lost 0 bases and J lost 2 bases. CDR3 sequence: CASSLVGQAITDTQYF. As DNA, the CDR3 is TGTGCCAGCAGCTTGGTGGGACAGGCCATCACAGATACGCAGTATTTT.

The chain couples TRBV27 to TRBJ1-2, with D unresolved. The germline V gene encodes CDR1 MNHEY and CDR2 SMNVEV (reference sequence). The V end lost 8 bases, the J end lost 0 bases, and 10 bases lay between the germline ends. This CDR3 region has 13 residues. The CDR3 here is CASGPRPNYGYTF. The CDR3 DNA reads TGTGCCAGCGGTCCCCGTCCTAACTATGGCTACACCTTC.